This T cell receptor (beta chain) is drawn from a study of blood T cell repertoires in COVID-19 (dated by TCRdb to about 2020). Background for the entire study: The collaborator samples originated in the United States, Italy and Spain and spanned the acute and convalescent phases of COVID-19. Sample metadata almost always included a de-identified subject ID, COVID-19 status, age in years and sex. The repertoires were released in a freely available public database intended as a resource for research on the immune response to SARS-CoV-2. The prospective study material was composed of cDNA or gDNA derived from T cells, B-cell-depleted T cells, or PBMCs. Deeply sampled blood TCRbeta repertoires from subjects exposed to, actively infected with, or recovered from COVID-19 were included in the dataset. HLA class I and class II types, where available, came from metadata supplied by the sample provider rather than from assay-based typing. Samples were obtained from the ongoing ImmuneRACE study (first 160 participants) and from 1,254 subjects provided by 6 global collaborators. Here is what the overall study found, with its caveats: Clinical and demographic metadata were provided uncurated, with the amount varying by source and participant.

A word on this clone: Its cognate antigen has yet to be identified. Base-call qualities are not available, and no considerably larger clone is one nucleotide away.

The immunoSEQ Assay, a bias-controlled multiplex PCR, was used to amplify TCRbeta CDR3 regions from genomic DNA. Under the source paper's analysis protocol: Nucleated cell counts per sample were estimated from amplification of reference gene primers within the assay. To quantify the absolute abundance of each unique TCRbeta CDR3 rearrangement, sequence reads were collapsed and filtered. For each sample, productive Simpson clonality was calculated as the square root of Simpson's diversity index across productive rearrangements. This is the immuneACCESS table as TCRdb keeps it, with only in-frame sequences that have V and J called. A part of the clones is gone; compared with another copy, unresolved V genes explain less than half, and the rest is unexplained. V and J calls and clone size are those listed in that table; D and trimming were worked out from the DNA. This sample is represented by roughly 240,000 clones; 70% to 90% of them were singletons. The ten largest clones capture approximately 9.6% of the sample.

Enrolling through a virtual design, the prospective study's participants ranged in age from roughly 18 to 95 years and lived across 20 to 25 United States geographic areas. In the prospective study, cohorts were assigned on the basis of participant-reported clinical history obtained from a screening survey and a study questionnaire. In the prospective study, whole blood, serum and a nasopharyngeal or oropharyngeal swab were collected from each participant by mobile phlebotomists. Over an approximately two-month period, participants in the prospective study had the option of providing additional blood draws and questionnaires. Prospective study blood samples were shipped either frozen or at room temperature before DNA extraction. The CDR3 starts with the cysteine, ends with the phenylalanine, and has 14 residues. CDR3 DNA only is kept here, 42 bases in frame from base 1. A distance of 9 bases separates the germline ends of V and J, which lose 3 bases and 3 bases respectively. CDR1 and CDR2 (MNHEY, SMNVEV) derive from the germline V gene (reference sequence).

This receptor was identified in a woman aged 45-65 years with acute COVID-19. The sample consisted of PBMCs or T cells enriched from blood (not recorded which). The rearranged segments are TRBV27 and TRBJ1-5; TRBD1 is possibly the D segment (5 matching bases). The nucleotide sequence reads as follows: TGTGCCAGCAGTTTGAGACAGACCAATCAGCCCCAGCATTTT. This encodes CASSLRQTNQPQHF.